This T cell receptor (beta chain) was recorded in a study of T-cell memory formation after mild COVID-19. Findings and limits, study-wide: CD4+ contracting clones were mainly CM and EM; CD8+ ones, EMRA.

From 5'RACE with constant-segment primers came TCR alpha and TCR beta cDNA libraries that carried sample barcodes and UMIs. From the 5' RACE reads, TCRdb called clonotypes with MiXCR, one entry per CDR3 protein. The sample consists of fewer than 500,000 distinct CDR3 sequences, 25% of them appearing once. This clonotype came up a few times. What it recognizes is unknown. The CDR3 sequence is 13 residues long. V dropped 8 bases and J dropped 6 bases, with 15 bases sitting between them. Germline assignment: CDR1 KGHSH and CDR2 LQKENI. The chain combines TRBV18 with TRBJ2-3; D remains unclear. The TCR sequence derives from an adult woman who had mild COVID-19 (a few samples of this study predate the infection). Cell type and time point are not known. The material sequenced was PBMCs or a T cell subset sorted from them (not recorded which). The CDR3 DNA sequence: TGTGCCAGCAACCGGGTGGGCAGGGATACGCAGTATTTT. It encodes CASNRVGRDTQYF.